These 15 T cell receptor beta chains came from one sample sequenced in a study of brain T cells in children with intractable seizures (dated by TCRdb to 2020 to 2022). Sample time point, as interpreted from the label and publication: resected brain tissue, or blood drawn just prior to surgery. Libraries were prepared through the immunoSEQ multiplex PCR assay. The immuneACCESS repertoire file appears here via TCRdb, limited to in-frame rearrangements. These files lack a portion of the clones; in checked studies, under half of the deficit traces to unresolved V genes, and the cause of the others is not known. Here the sample has around 80,000 clones; around nine tenths occur a single time. The leading ten clones occupy less than 30% of the sample. The starting material was peripheral blood, obtained at surgery. All receptors come from a girl aged 2-9 years with Rasmussen encephalitis and intractable seizures.

The chain employs TRBV28 and TRBJ1-1; D is perhaps TRBD1 (5 bases). This CDR3 comprises 15 residues. V was pared by 3 bases and J by 1 base, with 12 bases between. CDR1 and CDR2 from the germline V gene are MDHEN and SYDVKM. The CDR3 sequence: CASSFYGAPNTEAFF. CDR3 nucleotide sequence: TGTGCCAGCAGTTTTTATGGGGCCCCGAACACTGAAGCTTTCTTT.

This chain joins TRBV18 and TRBJ2-3; D is undetermined. The ends were cut back, 0 bases at V and 0 bases at J, with 13 bases in the middle. The CDR3 spans 17 residues. Germline V CDR1 and CDR2: KGHSH, LQKENI. In nucleotides, the CDR3 is TGTGCCAGCTCACCACCGGCTCCCGGTCCTAGCACAGATACGCAGTATTTT. Translating gives CASSPPAPGPSTDTQYF.

The chain links TRBV12-5 to TRBJ2-1; perhaps TRBD2 as D (6 bases). There are 14 residues in the CDR3. Germline V CDR1 and CDR2: LGHNT, FRNRAP. V gave up 6 bases and J gave up 6 bases, with 15 bases separating them. The chain's CDR3 is CASGRDWGVNEQFF. The DNA of the CDR3 is TGTGCTAGTGGCCGGGACTGGGGGGTCAATGAGCAGTTCTTC.

The rearrangement links TRBV7-2 to TRBJ2-5, with D possibly TRBD1 on 5 matching bases. Germline CDR1 is SGHTA and CDR2 is FQGNSA. V lost 4 bases, J lost 9 bases, and 15 bases lay in between. The CDR3 consists of 13 residues. The CDR3, as DNA: TGTGCCAGCAGCTCCTTGACAGTGGCGCCCCAGTACTTC. This sequence encodes CASSSLTVAPQYF.

The J gene is TRBJ1-2, the V gene TRBV6-5; the D is unclear. Germline CDR1 and CDR2: MNHEY and SVGAGI. Trimming cost V 6 bases and J 8 bases, with 16 bases left between them. The CDR3 is 13 amino acids. The CDR3 DNA follows: TGTGCCAGCAGAGAGGGAGGGTCGGGGGGCTACACCTTC. Translation gives CASREGGSGGYTF.

The chain combines TRBV3-1 (or the pseudogene TRBV3-2) with TRBJ1-4; D uncertain. CDR3 length equals 15 residues. In germline, CDR1 is LGHDT, CDR2 YNNKEL (reference sequence). With 0 bases removed from V and 8 bases from J, the gap between germline ends came to 13 bases. The CDR3 region is CASSQDPSSREKLFF. CDR3 sequence (DNA): TGTGCCAGCAGCCAAGATCCGAGCAGTAGGGAAAAACTGTTTTTT.

This chain uses TRBV19 with TRBJ2-2, with D maybe TRBD1 (7 bases). V was cut by 5 bases and J by 3 bases, with 16 bases left in between. The CDR3 is made up of 16 amino acids. Per germline, CDR1 LNHDA and CDR2 SQIVND (reference sequence). CDR3 nucleotide sequence: TGTGCCAGTAGTCATATAGTCAGGGGGGACACCGGGGAGCTGTTTTTT. Encoded protein: CASSHIVRGDTGELFF. Drawing the rest from reference TRBV19 and TRBJ2-2, the complete variable domain is DGGITQSPKYLFRKEGQNVTLSCEQNLNHDAMYWYRQDPGQGLRLIYYSQIVNDFQKGDIAEGYSVSREKKESFPLTVTSAQKNPTAFYLCASSHIVRGDTGELFFGEGSRLTVL.

The rearrangement links TRBV6-1 to TRBJ1-3; no definite D call. Trimming removed 4 bases from V and 0 bases from J, with 16 bases in between. The V gene's germline CDR1 is MNHNS and CDR2 SASEGT. There are 17 residues in the CDR3. CDR3 region: CASSGLQWVTSGNTIYF. CDR3 nucleotide sequence: TGTGCCAGCAGTGGACTACAATGGGTCACCTCTGGAAACACCATATATTTT.

The chain employs TRBV7-3 and TRBJ1-2; 10 nucleotides align to TRBD1. Per the germline V gene, CDR1 is SGHTA and CDR2 is FQGTGA. This CDR3 contains 15 residues. The V gene end was trimmed by 5 bases and the J gene end by 2 bases; junction bases not matched to a gene: 5. The CDR3 DNA reads as TGTGCCAGCAGCCCGGGGGGACAGGGGAACTATGGCTACACCTTC. Translation: CASSPGGQGNYGYTF.

The chain couples TRBV9 to TRBJ2-1; 9 bases align to TRBD2. The germline V gene has CDR1 SGDLS and CDR2 YYNGEE. Losses at the gene ends were 3 bases for V and 0 bases for J; bases not matched to a gene: 1. There are 15 residues in the CDR3. Here the CDR3 DNA reads TGTGCCAGCAGCGCGGGACTAGCCTCCTACAATGAGCAGTTCTTC. Translating it yields CASSAGLASYNEQFF.

This rearrangement joins TRBV2 to TRBJ1-1; D is ambiguous. The CDR3 spans 12 residues. Between the trimmed V and J ends, which lost 5 bases and 10 bases, there was a span of 14 bases. Per germline, CDR1 SNHLY and CDR2 FYNNEI. The CDR3: CASSNVLSGAFF. Here the CDR3 DNA reads TGTGCCAGCAGTAACGTCCTCTCGGGAGCTTTCTTT.

Turning to this clone: The sample carries other DNA sequences with the same CDR3. The chain links TRBV19 to TRBJ1-5; D possibly corresponds to TRBD1 (5 bases). V lost 3 bases and J 1 base, leaving 7 bases between the germline ends. Germline V CDR1 and CDR2: LNHDA, SQIVND (reference sequence). The CDR3 totals 14 residues. This CDR3 is CASSISGSNQPQHF. CDR3 bases: TGTGCCAGTAGTATCTCAGGGAGCAATCAGCCCCAGCATTTT.

In its sample, this clone was seen a few times. The chain combines TRBV4-1 with TRBJ2-3; D tentatively fits TRBD1 or TRBD2 (5 bases each). The CDR3 contains 16 residues. Germline V lookup: CDR1 MGHRA, CDR2 YSYEKL. V was trimmed by 8 bases and J by 1 base, leaving 19 bases between them. This CDR3 is CASGLEGRTGTDTQYF. CDR3 DNA sequence: TGCGCCAGCGGGCTTGAGGGACGGACGGGCACAGATACGCAGTATTTT.

This chain connects TRBV3-1 (or the pseudogene TRBV3-2) to TRBJ1-1; D might be TRBD1 (5 bases). V gave up 4 bases and J gave up 0 bases, with 12 bases separating them. CDR3 length: 15 amino acids. CDR1 and CDR2 (germline): LGHDT, YNNKEL (reference sequence). The CDR3 sequence is CASSPPGVLNTEAFF. CDR3 nucleotides: TGTGCCAGCAGCCCCCCGGGGGTCTTGAACACTGAAGCTTTCTTT.

This chain uses TRBV12-3 or TRBV12-4 with TRBJ2-7; D gene ambiguous. Trimming took off 1 base at V and 4 bases at J, with 8 bases between the two ends. CDR3 length: 13 residues. CDR3 in DNA: TGTGCCAGCAGTTTAGTCCTAGATTACGAGCAGTACTTC. Protein sequence: CASSLVLDYEQYF.